This entry concerns a single T cell receptor (beta chain). This entry comes from a study of blood T cell repertoires in COVID-19. Trimming cost V 5 bases and J 3 bases; bases outside gene matches: 9. Per germline, CDR1 SGHRS and CDR2 YFSETQ. The CDR3 length is 15 residues. Using immunoSEQ multiplex PCR, the repertoire was profiled, and TCRdb retains in-frame clones only, with some absent. The data show some 290,000 clones, around 85% seen once. The Seattle patients, enrolled during active infection, were followed longitudinally. Material: peripheral blood. This sequence was found in a woman aged 30 to 39 with COVID-19, enrolled during active disease. The chain is built from TRBV5-1 and TRBJ2-5; TRBD1 agrees at 8 bases. Here the CDR3 reads CASRDRDRIEETQYF. CDR3 DNA: TGCGCCAGCAGGGACCGGGACAGGATAGAAGAGACCCAGTACTTC.